This is a list of T cell receptor beta chains from one sample in a study of metastatic and nonmetastatic thyroid tumors. TCRdb reanalyzed the PCR reads with MiXCR. The data hold roughly 4,000 clones, with around 40% observed a single time. Sequencing was carried out using tumor tissue. All receptors come from a female donor with papillary thyroid cancer or a benign thyroid nodule (not recorded which). Some clones in this sample may be carry-over from other donors' samples. Both conserved end residues are part of each CDR3. A D gene is named only where the DNA matches it firmly. For some rows the clone size is stated as once, few or many, or as a class when expanded; others skip it.

V,D,J,size,CDR3,DNA
TRBV19,-,TRBJ1-5,-,CASSLGSNQPQHF,TGTGCCAGTAGTTTAGGGAGCAATCAGCCCCAGCATTTT
TRBV18,TRBD1,TRBJ2-3,once,CASSPSRQGIDMQYF,TGTGCCAGCTCACCGAGTAGACAGGGAATAGATATGCAGTATTTT
TRBV19,-,TRBJ2-2,-,CASSILGDGELFF,TGTGCCAGTAGTATCTTGGGGGACGGGGAGCTGTTTTTT
TRBV6-1,-,TRBJ2-5,-,CASRPTGQETQYF,TGTGCCAGCAGGCCAACAGGACAAGAGACCCAGTACTTC
TRBV6-4,TRBD2,TRBJ2-1,many,CASRTSGGAGDEQFF,TGTGCCAGCAGGACTAGCGGGGGGGCCGGGGATGAGCAGTTCTTC
TRBV20-1,TRBD1,TRBJ1-2,-,CSARTGGSYGYTF,TGCAGTGCCAGGACAGGAGGTAGCTATGGCTACACCTTC
TRBV11-2,-,TRBJ2-6,-,CASSLGEANVLTF,TGTGCCAGCAGCTTAGGCGAGGCCAACGTCCTGACTTTC
TRBV12-5,TRBD1,TRBJ1-6,-,CASGSGDSHNSPLHF,TGTGCTAGTGGTTCGGGGGACAGTCATAATTCACCCCTCCACTTT
TRBV19,-,TRBJ1-2,few,CASSIRASGYTF,TGTGCCAGTAGTATCCGGGCAAGTGGCTACACCTTC
TRBV6-2/TRBV6-3,-,TRBJ1-2,few,CASSYSADYGYTF,TGTGCCAGCAGTTACTCGGCTGACTATGGCTACACCTTC
TRBV18,-,TRBJ2-3,few,CASSLREMGTDTQYF,TGTGCCAGCTCCCTCCGGGAGATGGGCACAGATACGCAGTATTTT
TRBV28,-,TRBJ2-1,-,CASSSLDPGLPAEEQFF,TGTGCCAGCAGTTCTCTGGATCCGGGACTGCCGGCGGAAGAGCAGTTCTTC
TRBV12-3/TRBV12-4,-,TRBJ2-7,few,CASSTSYGGDEQYF,TGTGCCAGCAGCACCTCCTACGGTGGTGACGAGCAGTACTTC
TRBV6-1,-,TRBJ1-6,-,CASSAGTRNNSHLHF,TGTGCCAGCAGTGCCGGGACAAGGAATAATTCACACCTCCACTTT
TRBV6-1,-,TRBJ1-5,few,CASSRDTFSNHPQHF,TGTGCCAGCAGCCGGGACACCTTTAGCAATCATCCCCAGCATTTT